This TCR beta chain was identified during a study of blood T cell repertoires in COVID-19. Turning to the study itself: COVID-19 samples from acute and convalescent phases originated in the United States, Italy and Spain.

The study recruited people aged 18 to 89 years across about two dozen US areas. Cohort assignment relied on participant-reported clinical history. CDR1 is DFQATT and CDR2 is SNEGSKA in the germline V gene (reference sequence). This CDR3 region has 15 residues. The V end was cut by 3 bases, the J end by 0 bases, with 12 bases between. In the original workflow: Amplification from reference gene primers served as the basis for estimated nucleated cell counts. Assay: immunoSEQ multiplex PCR; the TCRdb copy retains only in-frame clones and omits some. D and trimming come from the DNA, and the V and J calls and clone size come from that table. The table includes roughly 220,000 clones, over 80% detected once.

The chain employs TRBV20-1 and TRBJ1-3, with D possibly matching TRBD1 (5 bases). The sample comprised PBMCs or T cells enriched from blood (not recorded which). The TCR was taken from a woman between 35 and 50 years old who had recovered from COVID-19. The CDR3 bases are TGCAGTGCTAGTCCGGCGGGGCCCTCTGGAAACACCATATATTTT. Translation: CSASPAGPSGNTIYF.